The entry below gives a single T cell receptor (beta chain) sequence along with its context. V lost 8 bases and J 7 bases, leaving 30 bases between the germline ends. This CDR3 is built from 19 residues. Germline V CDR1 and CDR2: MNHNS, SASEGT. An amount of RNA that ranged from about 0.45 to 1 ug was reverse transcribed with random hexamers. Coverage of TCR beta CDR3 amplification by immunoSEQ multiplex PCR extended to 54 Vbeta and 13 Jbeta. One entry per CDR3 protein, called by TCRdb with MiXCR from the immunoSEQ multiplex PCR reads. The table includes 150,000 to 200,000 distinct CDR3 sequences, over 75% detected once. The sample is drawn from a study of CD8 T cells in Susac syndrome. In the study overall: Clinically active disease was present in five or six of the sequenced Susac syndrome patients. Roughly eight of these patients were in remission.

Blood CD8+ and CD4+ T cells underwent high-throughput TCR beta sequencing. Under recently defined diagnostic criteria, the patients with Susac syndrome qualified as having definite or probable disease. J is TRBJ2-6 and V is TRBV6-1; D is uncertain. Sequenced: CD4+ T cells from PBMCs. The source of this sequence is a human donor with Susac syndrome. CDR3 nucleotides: TGTGCCAGCGGGCTCATCTCCGGAGAGGTCATTTTTGGAGCCAACGTCCTGACTTTC. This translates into CASGLISGEVIFGANVLTF.